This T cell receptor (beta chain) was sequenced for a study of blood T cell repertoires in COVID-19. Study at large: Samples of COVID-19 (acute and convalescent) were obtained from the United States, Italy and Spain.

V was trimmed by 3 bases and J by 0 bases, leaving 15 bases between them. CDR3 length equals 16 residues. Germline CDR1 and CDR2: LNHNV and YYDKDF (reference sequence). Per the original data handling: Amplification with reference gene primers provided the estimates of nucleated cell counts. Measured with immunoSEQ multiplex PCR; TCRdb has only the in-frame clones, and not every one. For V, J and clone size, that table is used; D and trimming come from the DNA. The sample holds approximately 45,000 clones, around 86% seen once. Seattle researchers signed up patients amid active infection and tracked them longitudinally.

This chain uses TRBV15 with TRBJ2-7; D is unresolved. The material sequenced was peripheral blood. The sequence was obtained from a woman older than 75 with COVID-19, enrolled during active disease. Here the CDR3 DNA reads TGTGCCACCAGCAGGGAACGCCGACTTAGCTCCTACGAGCAGTACTTC. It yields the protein CATSRERRLSSYEQYF.